This T cell receptor beta chain was identified during a study of shared clonotypes between healthy human individuals (TCRdb year 2020). Regarding the complete study: The cohort included a few men and two women between 18 and 49 years of age. Per donor, three plates each were used for CD4 naive and CD4 memory, two for CD8 naive, and one for CD8 memory. To estimate repertoire size and how much clonotype sharing occurs between individuals, the study deeply sequenced the blood TCR repertoires of five healthy adults. To increase sequencing depth and limit assay-specific biases, different laboratories used diverse techniques to prepare libraries and sequence TCR repertoires. Each donor's leukapheresis produced roughly between roughly 0.85 and 10 billion PBMCs.

Using the deep immunoSEQ assay, multiplex PCR amplified TCR CDR3 regions from genomic DNA. For each cell subset, the extracted genomic DNA was distributed evenly across all wells of several immunoSEQ 96-well plates, and each plate served as one replicate. Each replicate PCR for sorted subsets received around 200 ng genomic DNA, equal to tens of thousands of T cell genomes. Purified libraries were measured with a Qubit 3.0 fluorometer, size-checked on a Bioanalyzer 2100, and measured again with the KAPA Library Quantification kit. Every immunoSEQ 96-well plate was sequenced on a separate single-read 150-cycle Illumina NextSeq 550 flow cell. Regarding the original processing steps: Because the immunoSEQ output held only junctional sequences and lacked quality scores, the filtering could not match the filtering applied to full-length reads. Sequences were annotated with PyIR, a Python wrapper for IgBLAST v1.9, and V/J genes and CDR3 were assigned using IMGT germline references. Reads were removed for weak V/J assignments (E-value above 1e-6), missing CDR3, stop codons, out-of-frame junctions, or ambiguous translated residues. V3J clonotypes were defined as sequences sharing an identical inferred V gene, J gene, and CDR3 amino acid sequence. To compute the percentage overlap between repertoires, the number of shared unique clonotypes was divided by the size of the smaller repertoire. RTK rarefaction, the Chao1 estimator, and Recon v2.1 estimates of unobserved clonotypes were used to assess repertoire richness. Generation probabilities were computed with OLGA for all TCRbeta clonotypes obtained by the gDNA method from four donors. As stored in TCRdb, this immuneACCESS dataset retains in-frame rearrangements with V and J assigned. A fraction of the clones does not appear; measured against another copy, unresolved V genes explain less than half of the discrepancy, and the remainder lacks a known reason. V and J calls and clone size are as listed in that table; D and trimming were resolved from the DNA. This sample is represented by around 2.5 million clones; over 85% of them were singletons. 0.36% of the sample rests with the top ten.

Details on this clone: This clone's antigen is unknown. The sample holds no much larger clone one base away, and base qualities are not on file.

Healthy HIV-negative adults with no recently reported acute infections or vaccinations were included as donors. Every donor was a Caucasian adult living in Nashville, Tennessee, USA. Magnetic negative selection was used to enrich CD4+ T cells, after which naive cells were positively selected on CD45RA and the negative fraction became the memory subset. Blood was collected by leukapheresis, and PBMCs were isolated by Ficoll-Histopaque density gradient centrifugation and then cryopreserved in liquid nitrogen vapor phase. Purity and quantity of every magnetically sorted T cell population were checked by analytical flow cytometry. Genomic DNA was isolated from every sorted fraction and measured by UV absorbance on a Nanodrop 2000c. Overall study results and their limits: Compared with non-shared clonotypes, the clonotypes found in all four sorted-subset donors had higher generation probabilities. Because the study included only a small number of donors, the genetic and exposure-history diversity represented was limited. About 4.5% of naive CD4, around 3.5% of naive CD8, 2.3% of memory CD4, and 0.4% of memory CD8 clonotypes were shared across a few donors. Naive subsets generally had larger estimated clonotype richness than memory subsets. Sampling was limited to blood, and TCR repertoires in tissue likely differ from TCR repertoires in blood. Based on pairwise subsampling, the degree of clonotype sharing among donors was expected to be affected by sequencing depth. Incomplete sequencing was indicated by rarefaction of sorted-subset datasets, despite the large sequencing depth.

At the junction V is shortened by 0 bases and J by 0 bases, with 9 bases in between. For CDR1 and CDR2, the germline V gene (reference sequence) lists SGHNT and YYREEE. The CDR3 sequence holds 15 residues, the cysteine and phenylalanine included. Only the CDR3 region is kept as DNA, spanning 45 bases read in frame from base 1. This clonotype was obtained from a man aged 18 to 30 in good health. Some clones in this sample may be carry-over from other donors' samples. Sequenced sample: naive CD4+ T cells from PBMCs. The cell subset or site label for this specimen denotes: CD45RA+ positively selected. Recombination connected TRBV5-4 to TRBJ2-5; the D gene lacks a confident call. The DNA sequence is TGTGCCAGCAGCTTGGTAGGGATCTACCAAGAGACCCAGTACTTC. This translates into CASSLVGIYQETQYF.